The sequence of this TCR beta chain was determined in a study of T cell changes during pregnancy in multiple sclerosis. Method: immunoSEQ multiplex PCR; TCRdb's copy keeps in-frame clones and lacks some. Of around 100,000 clones in the sample, roughly nine tenths were seen once. The CDR3 is 14 residues long. Trimming left V 1 base short and J 9 bases short, with 13 bases between. From germline, CDR1 is LNHDA and CDR2 SQIVND (reference sequence). The rearrangement links TRBV19 to TRBJ1-5, with D tentatively TRBD1 (5 bases). This TCR was recovered from a female donor with multiple sclerosis, enrolled in a pregnancy study. The sequences come from peripheral blood, collected after pregnancy. For the CDR3, the DNA is TGTGCCAGTAGTATAGCCCCTTGGGGCCTGCCCCAGCATTTT. Translating it yields CASSIAPWGLPQHF.